The 13 T cell receptor beta chains given below trace back to one sample, sequenced in a study of blood T cell repertoires in COVID-19. This table comes from immunoSEQ multiplex PCR, and its TCRdb copy is limited to in-frame clones, with some not included. This table holds a few hundred thousand clones, roughly nine tenths found once. Sequencing was performed on PBMCs or T cells enriched from blood (not recorded which). The source of these receptors is a woman aged 55-70 years who had recovered from COVID-19.

The chain joins TRBV24-1 to TRBJ2-5, with a tentative D call TRBD1 (6 bases). Trimming removed 1 base at V and 7 bases at J, with 15 bases between. The length of the CDR3 is 15 residues. CDR1 KGHDR and CDR2 SFDVKD come from the germline V gene. CDR3 protein: CATSDFRQAMWTQYF. The CDR3 nucleotides are TGTGCCACCAGTGATTTCCGACAGGCCATGTGGACCCAGTACTTC.

The chain employs TRBV30 and TRBJ1-2; no clear D. Looked up from germline, CDR1 is GTSNPN and CDR2 is SVGIG (reference sequence). Trimming removed 4 bases at V and 6 bases at J, with 9 bases between. The length of the CDR3 is 11 residues. In nucleotides, the CDR3 is TGTGCCTGGATCGGCCTAGATGGCTACACCTTC. It translates to CAWIGLDGYTF.

Details on this clone: Other DNA sequences in the same sample also yield this CDR3. This chain joins TRBV9 and TRBJ1-1, with D possibly matching TRBD1 (6 bases). V shed 0 bases and J shed 5 bases, with 11 bases lying between them. Germline CDR1 is SGDLS and CDR2 is YYNGEE. The CDR3 is 14 residues long. The CDR3 bases are TGTGCCAGCAGCGTAGGAGGGGGTGGGACTGAAGCTTTCTTT. Residues: CASSVGGGGTEAFF. The whole variable domain, filled in from reference TRBV9 and TRBJ1-1, reads DSGVTQTPKHLITATGQRVTLRCSPRSGDLSVYWYQQSLDQGLQFLIQYYNGEERAKGNILERFSAQQFPDLHSELNLSSLELGDSALYFCASSVGGGGTEAFFGQGTRLTVV.

V usage is TRBV5-1 and J usage is TRBJ2-5, with 7 nucleotides matching TRBD1. V gave up 0 bases and J gave up 3 bases; unmatched junction bases: 5. This CDR3 has 15 amino acids. Germline values: CDR1 SGHRS, CDR2 YFSETQ. Here the CDR3 reads CASSLGPTGEETQYF. CDR3 coding DNA: TGCGCCAGCAGCTTGGGGCCCACAGGGGAAGAGACCCAGTACTTC.

The CDR3 DNA reads TGTGCCAGCAGCGGGACAGGGGGCGTTTATCAGCCCCAGCATTTT. Translation: CASSGTGGVYQPQHF. The chain links TRBV6-5 to TRBJ1-5; 12 bases fit TRBD1. The V and J ends lost 6 bases and 5 bases, in that order; junction bases with no gene match: 5. The CDR3 is 15 amino acids. Germline CDR1 reads MNHEY; CDR2 reads SVGAGI.

The gene calls are TRBV5-6 and TRBJ2-7, with 9 bases identical to TRBD1. The J segment lost 3 bases and the V segment lost 4 bases, leaving 5 bases of the junction unmatched. Germline V gene sequence: CDR1 SGHDT, CDR2 YYEEEE. CDR3 length: 14 amino acids. This CDR3 is CASSIGQGSYEQYV. CDR3 nucleotide sequence: TGTGCCAGCAGCATCGGACAGGGGAGCTACGAGCAGTACGTC.

In this sample, this clone turned up once. This rearrangement joins TRBV4-1 to TRBJ1-4, with TRBD1 matching 8 bases. The ends lost 0 bases at V and 7 bases at J; junction bases unmatched: 7. Germline V gene lookup returns CDR1 MGHRA and CDR2 YSYEKL. CDR3 length: 16 amino acids. The CDR3 here is CASSQEVQGAGEKLFF. Written as DNA, the CDR3 is TGCGCCAGCAGCCAAGAGGTGCAGGGGGCGGGTGAAAAACTGTTTTTT.

The chain couples TRBV19 to TRBJ2-5, with 9 bases aligning to TRBD1. The CDR3 sequence is 16 residues long. Germline loops: CDR1 LNHDA, CDR2 SQIVND (reference sequence). V shed 1 base and J 5 bases; nucleotides not matched to a gene: 8. CDR3 DNA sequence: TGTGCCAGTAGTATAGGCAACAGGGGGCGCGGGGAGACCCAGTACTTC. This codes for CASSIGNRGRGETQYF.

V is TRBV5-1 and J is TRBJ2-5; 10 bases agree with TRBD1. V lost 4 bases, J lost 1 base, and 4 bases stayed unmatched. This CDR3 has 15 residues. The germline CDR1 and CDR2 sequences are SGHRS and YFSETQ. Written as DNA, the CDR3 is TGCGCCAGCAGCCCGGGACAGGGGTCCCAAGAGACCCAGTACTTC. Protein: CASSPGQGSQETQYF.

The chain uses TRBV9 and TRBJ2-1; 8 bases align to TRBD2. Germline trimming cut 6 bases from V and 0 bases from J; bases unmatched to any gene: 5. Germline V gene sequence: CDR1 SGDLS, CDR2 YYNGEE. CDR3 length: 15 residues. The CDR3 coding sequence is TGTGCCAGCACCCGCGGGGGGAGCTCCTACAATGAGCAGTTCTTC. It specifies CASTRGGSSYNEQFF.

J is TRBJ1-1 and V is TRBV6-5, with 7 bases identical to TRBD1. The CDR3 is 14 residues long. The germline gives CDR1 MNHEY, CDR2 SVGAGI. The V gene end was trimmed by 8 bases and the J gene end by 2 bases; junction bases not matched to a gene: 8. CDR3 protein: CASRPGTANTEAFF. CDR3 bases: TGTGCCAGCCGTCCCGGGACAGCAAACACTGAAGCTTTCTTT.

V is TRBV6-5 and J is TRBJ1-2; D possibly corresponds to TRBD1 (5 bases). V gave up 2 bases and J gave up 3 bases, with 13 bases separating them. Per the germline V gene, CDR1 is MNHEY and CDR2 is SVGAGI. The CDR3 spans 15 residues. In DNA form, the CDR3 reads TGTGCCAGCAGTTACGGGGGGATCGCGGACTATGGCTACACCTTC. It translates to CASSYGGIADYGYTF.

This chain uses TRBV4-1 with TRBJ2-2, with D possibly matching TRBD2 (5 bases). The V gene lost 1 base and the J gene lost 6 bases, with 12 bases spanning the gap. Germline loops: CDR1 MGHRA, CDR2 YSYEKL. This CDR3 comprises 15 residues. CDR3 loop: CASSQGPSYPGELFF. DNA of the CDR3: TGCGCCAGCAGCCAAGGGCCTAGCTATCCCGGGGAGCTGTTTTTT.